This TCR beta chain was captured by sequencing in a study of blood T cell repertoires in COVID-19. About the research overall: Some COVID-19 samples were acute and others convalescent; all came from the United States, Italy and Spain. Sample material is recorded as cDNA or gDNA derived from T cells, B-cell-depleted T cells, or PBMCs.

How the authors handled the data: Counts of nucleated cells, estimated from reference gene primer amplification, were obtained. Using immunoSEQ multiplex PCR, the repertoire was profiled, and TCRdb retains in-frame clones only, with some absent. V, J and clone size derive from that table, while D and trimming were established from the DNA sequence. The table shows about 90,000 clones, with approximately 78% occurring only once. The germline V gene has CDR1 DFQATT and CDR2 SNEGSKA (reference sequence). CDR3 length equals 12 residues. The V end lost 3 bases, the J end lost 9 bases, and 14 bases lay between the germline ends.

Sequenced: peripheral blood. The TCR originated in a human donor in a cohort sampled during active COVID-19. The chain recombines TRBV20-1 with TRBJ1-2; D ambiguous. CDR3 DNA sequence: TGCAGTGCTAGTCGGAGTCGAGAGAGCTACACCTTC. Its translation is CSASRSRESYTF.